A selection of T cell receptor beta chains follows, all from one sample in a study of regulatory T cells in long-lasting Graves disease. TCRdb re-derived calls from the multiplex PCR reads in MiXCR, one entry per CDR3 protein. The profile shows a few hundred thousand distinct CDR3 sequences, about a quarter of them singletons. The material sequenced was peripheral blood mononuclear cells (PBMCs), taken when the disease was refractory, from a patient treated with antithyroid drugs. The receptors here all came from a female donor with Graves disease. The CDR3 runs from the conserved cysteine through the conserved F or W. The D gene is left open where the match is weak. The size of a clone is reported for some rows only, either as once, few or many, or as a class for expanded clones.

v_gene: TRBV29-1; abundance: -; d_gene: TRBD1; j_gene: TRBJ2-2; CDR3aa: CSVQGASGELFF; CDR3nt: TGCAGCGTCCAGGGGGCTTCGGGGGAGCTGTTTTTT
v_gene: TRBV18; abundance: few; d_gene: -; j_gene: TRBJ2-5; CDR3aa: CASSPPLRGETQYF; CDR3nt: TGTGCCAGCTCACCACCGTTGAGGGGGGAGACCCAGTACTTC
v_gene: TRBV18; abundance: -; d_gene: -; j_gene: TRBJ2-7; CDR3aa: CASSPRDSEQYF; CDR3nt: TGTGCCAGCTCACCCCGAGACTCCGAGCAGTACTTC
v_gene: TRBV29-1; abundance: few; d_gene: -; j_gene: TRBJ2-7; CDR3aa: CSVGPSYEQYF; CDR3nt: TGCAGCGTTGGGCCTTCCTACGAGCAGTACTTC
v_gene: TRBV28; abundance: -; d_gene: TRBD1; j_gene: TRBJ2-7; CDR3aa: CASRETGTGPSGEQYF; CDR3nt: TGTGCCAGCAGAGAAACCGGGACAGGGCCTTCAGGGGAGCAGTACTTC
v_gene: TRBV18; abundance: few; d_gene: TRBD1; j_gene: TRBJ2-7; CDR3aa: CASSPQQGATYEQYF; CDR3nt: TGTGCCAGCTCACCACAACAGGGGGCTACGTACGAGCAGTACTTC
v_gene: TRBV7-8; abundance: few; d_gene: TRBD1; j_gene: TRBJ1-6; CDR3aa: CASSPFGQGEYNSPLHF; CDR3nt: TGTGCCAGCAGCCCGTTTGGACAGGGAGAGTATAATTCACCCCTCCACTTT
v_gene: TRBV2; abundance: many; d_gene: TRBD2; j_gene: TRBJ2-7; CDR3aa: CASGGGLASEQYF; CDR3nt: TGTGCCAGCGGAGGGGGACTAGCATCCGAGCAGTACTTC
v_gene: TRBV2; abundance: few; d_gene: -; j_gene: TRBJ2-7; CDR3aa: CASREEPGHRNLEQYF; CDR3nt: TGTGCCAGCAGAGAAGAACCGGGACATAGAAATCTTGAGCAGTACTTC
v_gene: TRBV20-1; abundance: -; d_gene: TRBD1; j_gene: TRBJ2-5; CDR3aa: CSARRTGVETQYF; CDR3nt: TGCAGTGCTAGGAGGACAGGGGTGGAGACCCAGTACTTC
v_gene: TRBV12-3/TRBV12-4; abundance: many; d_gene: -; j_gene: TRBJ2-7; CDR3aa: CASSRQAIEQYF; CDR3nt: TGTGCCAGCAGTCGACAGGCTATCGAGCAGTACTTC
v_gene: TRBV28; abundance: many; d_gene: TRBD1; j_gene: TRBJ1-1; CDR3aa: CASSLPEGAGTEAFF; CDR3nt: TGTGCCAGCAGTTTACCGGAGGGGGCTGGCACTGAAGCTTTCTTT
v_gene: TRBV20-1; abundance: few; d_gene: TRBD2; j_gene: TRBJ2-2; CDR3aa: CSARGAGGTGELFF; CDR3nt: TGCAGTGCTAGAGGCGCGGGAGGCACCGGGGAGCTGTTTTTT
v_gene: TRBV7-9; abundance: -; d_gene: TRBD2; j_gene: TRBJ2-7; CDR3aa: CASSKTTSGGYEQYF; CDR3nt: TGTGCCAGCAGCAAGACGACTAGCGGGGGCTACGAGCAGTACTTC
v_gene: TRBV5-1; abundance: -; d_gene: -; j_gene: TRBJ2-7; CDR3aa: CASSLNRGTSYEQYF; CDR3nt: TGCGCCAGCAGCTTGAACCGGGGTACCTCCTACGAGCAGTACTTC
v_gene: TRBV5-1; abundance: few; d_gene: TRBD1; j_gene: TRBJ1-1; CDR3aa: CASSSGTGTTEAFF; CDR3nt: TGCGCCAGCAGCTCAGGGACAGGGACAACTGAAGCTTTCTTT
v_gene: TRBV7-9; abundance: -; d_gene: TRBD2; j_gene: TRBJ2-7; CDR3aa: CASSPGTSPTLSYEQYF; CDR3nt: TGTGCCAGCAGCCCCGGGACTAGTCCGACACTCTCCTACGAGCAGTACTTC
v_gene: TRBV12-5; abundance: -; d_gene: TRBD2; j_gene: TRBJ2-1; CDR3aa: CASGKARTSGNEQFF; CDR3nt: TGTGCTAGTGGTAAAGCCAGGACTAGCGGGAATGAGCAGTTCTTC
v_gene: TRBV7-2; abundance: -; d_gene: -; j_gene: TRBJ2-5; CDR3aa: CASSLASVFEGGTQETQYF; CDR3nt: TGTGCCAGCAGCTTAGCGAGTGTTTTTGAAGGGGGGACCCAAGAGACCCAGTACTTC
v_gene: TRBV28; abundance: many; d_gene: -; j_gene: TRBJ1-4; CDR3aa: CASSRDQDRVKLFF; CDR3nt: TGTGCCAGCAGTAGAGACCAGGACCGGGTAAAACTGTTTTTT
v_gene: TRBV6-2/TRBV6-3; abundance: few; d_gene: TRBD1; j_gene: TRBJ2-7; CDR3aa: CASSSPGTGVDEQYF; CDR3nt: TGTGCCAGCAGTTCCCCCGGGACAGGGGTCGACGAGCAGTACTTC
v_gene: TRBV6-1; abundance: -; d_gene: TRBD1; j_gene: TRBJ1-3; CDR3aa: CASSQTGGAWGNTIYF; CDR3nt: TGTGCCAGCAGCCAAACAGGGGGCGCATGGGGAAACACCATATATTTT
v_gene: TRBV20-1; abundance: many; d_gene: TRBD2; j_gene: TRBJ2-1; CDR3aa: CSARDLGREGYNEQFF; CDR3nt: TGCAGTGCTAGAGATCTTGGGCGGGAGGGCTACAATGAGCAGTTCTTC
v_gene: TRBV6-1; abundance: many; d_gene: -; j_gene: TRBJ2-6; CDR3aa: CASSELPQGGSGANVLTF; CDR3nt: TGTGCCAGCAGTGAACTTCCCCAAGGGGGCTCTGGGGCCAACGTCCTGACTTTC
v_gene: TRBV3-1; abundance: -; d_gene: -; j_gene: TRBJ1-6; CDR3aa: CASSQEMTAGLNSPLHF; CDR3nt: TGTGCCAGCAGCCAAGAAATGACAGCAGGGCTCAATTCACCCCTCCACTTT
v_gene: TRBV9; abundance: -; d_gene: -; j_gene: TRBJ2-2; CDR3aa: CASSGIGPGELFF; CDR3nt: TGTGCCAGCAGCGGAATCGGGCCCGGGGAGCTGTTTTTT
v_gene: TRBV7-9; abundance: -; d_gene: -; j_gene: TRBJ2-6; CDR3aa: CASSLRDGANVLTF; CDR3nt: TGTGCCAGCAGCTTAAGGGACGGGGCCAACGTCCTGACTTTC
v_gene: TRBV20-1; abundance: many; d_gene: -; j_gene: TRBJ1-2; CDR3aa: CSARQGAYGYTF; CDR3nt: TGCAGTGCTAGACAGGGCGCCTATGGCTACACCTTC
v_gene: TRBV6-1; abundance: many; d_gene: -; j_gene: TRBJ1-2; CDR3aa: CASSRVEGYGYTF; CDR3nt: TGTGCCAGCAGTCGGGTAGAGGGCTATGGCTACACCTTC
v_gene: TRBV6-1; abundance: few; d_gene: TRBD1; j_gene: TRBJ1-5; CDR3aa: CASSLTSTGVTNQPQHF; CDR3nt: TGTGCCAGCAGCCTAACCTCAACAGGGGTGACGAATCAGCCCCAGCATTTT
v_gene: TRBV28; abundance: many; d_gene: -; j_gene: TRBJ2-7; CDR3aa: CASSSPTPYEQYF; CDR3nt: TGTGCCAGCAGTTCCCCGACCCCCTACGAGCAGTACTTC
v_gene: TRBV20-1; abundance: -; d_gene: -; j_gene: TRBJ2-7; CDR3aa: CSARDSGEGVSYEQYF; CDR3nt: TGCAGTGCTAGAGATTCGGGCGAGGGGGTCTCCTACGAGCAGTACTTC
v_gene: TRBV3-1; abundance: few; d_gene: -; j_gene: TRBJ1-4; CDR3aa: CASSHNGQAQLFF; CDR3nt: TGTGCCAGCAGCCATAACGGACAAGCCCAACTGTTTTTT
v_gene: TRBV28; abundance: many; d_gene: TRBD1; j_gene: TRBJ2-2; CDR3aa: CASSKDRGRVGELFF; CDR3nt: TGTGCCAGCAGTAAGGACAGGGGGCGCGTCGGGGAGCTGTTTTTT
v_gene: TRBV14; abundance: -; d_gene: -; j_gene: TRBJ2-5; CDR3aa: CASSHSGGSPHF; CDR3nt: TGTGCCAGCAGCCATTCTGGAGGCAGTCCGCACTTC
v_gene: TRBV28; abundance: many; d_gene: TRBD1; j_gene: TRBJ1-1; CDR3aa: CASRHDRGPTEAFF; CDR3nt: TGTGCCAGCAGGCATGACAGGGGGCCCACTGAAGCTTTCTTT
v_gene: TRBV6-9; abundance: -; d_gene: TRBD1; j_gene: TRBJ1-1; CDR3aa: CASSFNRGLLTEAFF; CDR3nt: TGTGCCAGCAGTTTCAACAGGGGGCTGTTGACTGAAGCTTTCTTT
v_gene: TRBV19; abundance: -; d_gene: TRBD2; j_gene: TRBJ2-7; CDR3aa: CASSMTSGTYEQYF; CDR3nt: TGTGCCAGTAGTATGACTAGCGGGACCTACGAGCAGTACTTC
v_gene: TRBV30; abundance: many; d_gene: -; j_gene: TRBJ1-5; CDR3aa: CAWAGPGQPQHF; CDR3nt: TGTGCCTGGGCGGGACCGGGGCAGCCCCAGCATTTT
v_gene: TRBV12-3/TRBV12-4; abundance: many; d_gene: TRBD2; j_gene: TRBJ2-4; CDR3aa: CASSSGLAPAKNIQYF; CDR3nt: TGTGCCAGCAGCTCGGGACTAGCGCCAGCCAAAAACATTCAGTACTTC
v_gene: TRBV28; abundance: many; d_gene: TRBD1; j_gene: TRBJ1-1; CDR3aa: CASSSGTGVTEAFF; CDR3nt: TGTGCCAGCAGCTCGGGGACAGGGGTTACTGAAGCTTTCTTT